The rows below give T cell receptor beta chains drawn from one sample of a study of blood T cell repertoires in COVID-19. TCRdb keeps only in-frame clones here, not all; method: immunoSEQ multiplex PCR. The sample lists fewer than 250,000 clones, roughly 84% occurring once. Sequencing input: PBMCs or T cells enriched from blood (not recorded which). The source is a man in his thirties or forties in a cohort exposed to, infected with or recovered from COVID-19 (not recorded which). Both conserved end residues are trimmed from each CDR3.

V gene,CDR3 protein
TRBV24-1,ATSDEGLAGGNEQF
TRBV6-5,ASRGQRHYEQY
TRBV5-1,ASSPGTGEAF
TRBV12-3/TRBV12-4,ASSRGTGREAF
TRBV7-3,ASSILAGVGNEQF
TRBV4-1,ASSQSLNSGSTDTQY
TRBV5-8,ASSRAQGSASRGNQPQH
TRBV27,ASSLGQNSNQPQH
TRBV7-2,ASSLAVSGRQTQY
TRBV7-9,ASETSRDNNEQF
TRBV2,ASSTPRAEDYGYT
TRBV4-1,ASSYNRDGNTIY
TRBV15,ATSQTSLQETQY
TRBV28,ASSTTSPTEAF
TRBV19,ASSIASGNYNEQF
TRBV5-4,ASSSDRGRGNEQF
TRBV24-1,ATSRTGTDTQY
TRBV19,ASSLGQPSTDTQY
TRBV6-1,ASSDLNRNTEAF
TRBV28,ASSLWRGTSGRAENTGELF
TRBV6-6,ASSPSGRAGGPRNGEQY
TRBV9,ASTIGQDYGYT
TRBV4-1,ASSQDLGTGDYEQY
TRBV7-6,ASSLATSASPGELF
TRBV19,ASRWAGTGATEAF